Each of the 26 T cell receptor beta chains below was sequenced from the same sample in a study of shared clonotypes between healthy human individuals. TCRdb's table, derived via immunoSEQ multiplex PCR, lists solely in-frame clones and lacks some. The table lists some 1 million clones, around 74% of them singletons. Sequencing was performed on memory CD4+ T cells sorted from blood. Regarding subset: CD45RA-negative fraction. All receptors come from a man younger than 30 in good health.

V and J are TRBV15 and TRBJ2-3; D is possibly TRBD1 or TRBD2 (5 bases each). The germline V gene has CDR1 LNHNV and CDR2 YYDKDF (reference sequence). V gave up 3 bases and J gave up 4 bases, with 11 bases separating them. This CDR3 is 14 amino acids long. The CDR3 sequence: CATSSGGNADTQYF. CDR3 DNA: TGTGCCACCAGCAGTGGGGGAAATGCAGATACGCAGTATTTT.

As to this clone: The germline gene is not matched at one end of the junction; a read error may be the cause. The chain carries TRBV7-9 and TRBJ1-2; 9 bases are shared with TRBD1. This CDR3 has 17 amino acids. CDR1 is SEHNR, CDR2 FQNEAQ, per germline (reference sequence). In DNA, the CDR3 is TGTGCCAGCAGCCTGCGCCGGGGGACAGGGACTTCATATGGCTACGCCTTC. It yields the protein CASSLRRGTGTSYGYAF.

The rearrangement joins TRBV7-2 to TRBJ2-2; 7 bases match TRBD1. The V segment lost 6 bases and the J segment 5 bases; nucleotides outside the gene matches: 12. This CDR3 comprises 16 residues. Germline V gives CDR1 SGHTA, CDR2 FQGNSA. DNA of the CDR3: TGTGCCAGCAGGGACGACAGGGCCCCGGGGACCGGGGAGCTGTTTTTT. As protein: CASRDDRAPGTGELFF.

This clone came up a few times. V gene TRBV7-9 combines with J gene TRBJ2-3, with 8 nucleotides matching TRBD2. The germline CDR1 and CDR2 sequences are SEHNR and FQNEAQ (reference sequence). J was trimmed by 6 bases and V by 3 bases; bases with no gene match: 5. The CDR3 has 14 amino acids. The CDR3 region is CASSFFGGADTQYF. The CDR3 DNA follows: TGTGCCAGCAGCTTTTTCGGGGGGGCGGATACGCAGTATTTT.

This sequence joins TRBV4-3 and TRBJ2-5; D possibly corresponds to TRBD2 (5 bases). The J call may be incorrect, as the DNA end agrees better with TRBJ2-7. The CDR3 runs to 15 residues. CDR1 and CDR2 from the germline V gene are LGHNA and YSLEER. The CDR3, as DNA: TGCGCCAGCAGCCAAGGAGGAGGCAGCCTCCCCGAGCAGTACTTC. It is translated as CASSQGGGSLPEQYF.

This clone came up a few times. The gene calls are TRBV27 and TRBJ1-4; D not resolved. Trimming stripped 5 bases from V and 0 bases from J, with 7 bases between. This CDR3 comprises 14 residues. The germline gives CDR1 MNHEY, CDR2 SMNVEV (reference sequence). CDR3 nucleotide sequence: TGTGCCAGCAGTCGGGCAGCAACTAATGAAAAACTGTTTTTT. Its protein is CASSRAATNEKLFF.

The chain combines TRBV5-4 with TRBJ1-1; D is unclear. CDR3 length: 13 residues. Germline CDR1 is SGHNT and CDR2 is YYREEE (reference sequence). V was trimmed by 1 base and J by 4 bases, leaving 8 bases between them. CDR3 loop: CASSLLGLTEAFF. In nucleotides, the CDR3 is TGTGCCAGCAGCTTGTTGGGTCTCACTGAAGCTTTCTTT.

The gene calls are TRBV6-5 and TRBJ1-2, with D unclear. CDR1 and CDR2 (germline): MNHEY, SVGAGI. This CDR3 comprises 13 residues. V lost 6 bases, J lost 3 bases, and 11 bases lay in between. The CDR3 here is CASRPDRDYGYTF. The CDR3 DNA follows: TGTGCCAGCAGGCCCGACCGAGACTATGGCTACACCTTC.

This clone was picked up a small number of times. The V and J genes are TRBV28 and TRBJ2-7, with D perhaps TRBD1 (7 bases). Germline V lookup: CDR1 MDHEN, CDR2 SYDVKM. V lost 5 bases to trimming and J lost 2 bases, with 16 bases between them. The CDR3 extends over 15 amino acids. This chain's CDR3 is CASSPRGTGTYEQYF. CDR3 in DNA: TGTGCCAGCAGTCCCAGGGGGACTGGGACCTACGAGCAGTACTTC.

This chain uses TRBV25-1 with TRBJ1-1, with D maybe TRBD1 (6 bases). The V end lost 2 bases, the J end lost 0 bases, and 10 bases lay between the germline ends. The V gene's germline CDR1 is MGHDK and CDR2 SYGVNS. This CDR3 is 15 amino acids long. The CDR3 nucleotides are TGTGCCAGCAGTGAACAGGGGAAAATGAACACTGAAGCTTTCTTT. Translation gives CASSEQGKMNTEAFF.

The chain is built from TRBV18 and TRBJ2-5, with TRBD1 matching 10 bases. The CDR3 consists of 15 residues. Germline V gene lookup returns CDR1 KGHSH and CDR2 LQKENI. J was trimmed by 5 bases and V by 5 bases; bases with no gene match: 8. DNA for the CDR3: TGTGCCAGCTCATCGACGGGGACAGGGGACGAGACCCAGTACTTC. Translating it yields CASSSTGTGDETQYF. Full variable domain (outside the CDR3, taken from reference TRBV18 and TRBJ2-5): NAGVMQNPRHLVRRRGQEARLRCSPMKGHSHVYWYRQLPEEGLKFMVYLQKENIIDESGMPKERFSAEFPKEGPSILRIQQVVRGDSAAYFCASSSTGTGDETQYFGPGTRLLVL.

V and J are TRBV27 and TRBJ1-2; D ambiguous. The CDR3 runs to 13 residues. Trimming cost V 5 bases and J 0 bases, with 7 bases left between them. Germline loops: CDR1 MNHEY, CDR2 SMNVEV (reference sequence). The CDR3 coding sequence is TGTGCCAGCAGTGTTAAACCTAACTATGGCTACACCTTC. This gives the protein CASSVKPNYGYTF.

There are a few counts of this clone. The rearrangement links TRBV5-1 to TRBJ1-2; tentatively, D is TRBD1 (6 bases). Germline V gene lookup returns CDR1 SGHRS and CDR2 YFSETQ. Trimming removed 4 bases at V and 0 bases at J, with 10 bases between. This CDR3 is built from 14 residues. The CDR3 coding sequence is TGCGCCAGCAGCGGATGGGACACTAACTATGGCTACACCTTC. This sequence encodes CASSGWDTNYGYTF.

The chain has TRBV6-6 and TRBJ1-1; D is unresolved. The CDR3 loop spans 14 amino acids. The V gene's germline CDR1 is MNHNY and CDR2 SVGAGI (reference sequence). V lost 5 bases and J 1 base, leaving 11 bases between the germline ends. The CDR3 region has the DNA TGTGCCAGCAGTCCTGGACGGGAGAACACTGAAGCTTTCTTT. Protein product: CASSPGRENTEAFF.

This clone was counted many times. The chain links TRBV30 to TRBJ1-2; D remains unclear. Deletions cut 4 bases from V and 7 bases from J, with 13 bases between. The V gene's germline CDR1 is GTSNPN and CDR2 SVGIG (reference sequence). The length of the CDR3 is 12 residues. CDR3 loop: CAWKTTTPGYTF. CDR3 sequence (DNA): TGTGCCTGGAAAACGACGACCCCTGGCTACACCTTC.

This clone has at least ten counts. The chain is built from TRBV5-1 and TRBJ1-2; perhaps TRBD1 as D (5 bases). This CDR3 has 13 amino acids. The germline CDR1 and CDR2 sequences are SGHRS and YFSETQ. Trimming took off 4 bases at V and 8 bases at J, with 15 bases between the two ends. CDR3 nucleotide sequence: TGCGCCAGCAGCCCGGACGGGGCGGGCGGCTACACCTTC. It specifies CASSPDGAGGYTF.

Comments on this clone: Other nucleotide sequences in the sample specify the same CDR3. The V call is TRBV18, the J call TRBJ1-4; D not certain. Trimming took off 6 bases at V and 2 bases at J, with 7 bases between the two ends. From germline, CDR1 is KGHSH and CDR2 LQKENI. CDR3 length equals 13 residues. This CDR3 reads CASSPGTNEKLFF. The CDR3 region has the DNA TGTGCCAGCTCCCCCGGGACTAATGAAAAACTGTTTTTT.

This clone was counted between two and nine times. The chain is built from TRBV5-1 and TRBJ1-1; the D gene is possibly TRBD1 (6 bases). CDR1 SGHRS and CDR2 YFSETQ come from the germline V gene. The V and J ends lost 2 bases and 6 bases respectively, with 11 bases between them. This CDR3 region has 13 residues. This CDR3 is CASSLQGIPEAFF. The CDR3 DNA sequence: TGCGCCAGCAGCTTACAGGGTATACCTGAAGCTTTCTTT.

The genes are TRBV27 and TRBJ1-2, with 12 positions matching TRBD1. The CDR3 covers 15 residues. V was pared by 6 bases and J by 8 bases, with 10 bases of the junction left unmatched. The germline gives CDR1 MNHEY, CDR2 SMNVEV (reference sequence). The CDR3 here is CASRSRGQGAGGYTF. The CDR3 coding sequence is TGTGCCAGCAGAAGCCGGGGACAGGGGGCTGGAGGCTACACCTTC.

This chain uses TRBV6-1 with TRBJ2-4; TRBD2 is a possible D gene (6 bases). Between the trimmed V and J ends, which lost 3 bases and 3 bases, there was a span of 12 bases. The germline V gene has CDR1 MNHNS and CDR2 SASEGT. CDR3 length: 15 amino acids. The CDR3, as DNA: TGTGCCAGCAGTGATGCAGCGGGCAGCAAAAACATTCAGTACTTC. The encoded protein is CASSDAAGSKNIQYF.

There are a few counts of this clone. The chain couples TRBV4-1 to TRBJ2-5, with TRBD2 matching over 10 bases. The CDR3 runs to 15 residues. The germline CDR1 and CDR2 sequences are MGHRA and YSYEKL. Trimming cost V 5 bases and J 4 bases; bases outside gene matches: 7. The CDR3 protein is CASSEPGLAPETQYF. Written as DNA, the CDR3 is TGCGCCAGCAGCGAACCGGGACTAGCGCCAGAGACCCAGTACTTC.

The genes are TRBV2 and TRBJ2-2; possibly TRBD2 for D (6 bases). The CDR3 is 15 residues long. The V and J ends lost 4 bases and 5 bases respectively, with 14 bases between them. Looked up from germline, CDR1 is SNHLY and CDR2 is FYNNEI. The CDR3: CASSVGTPGTGELFF. The CDR3 DNA reads as TGTGCCAGCAGTGTAGGGACTCCCGGGACCGGGGAGCTGTTTTTT.

J is TRBJ1-5 and V is TRBV6-1; D uncertain. Germline V lookup: CDR1 MNHNS, CDR2 SASEGT. The CDR3 length is 17 residues. The V end lost 0 bases, the J end lost 5 bases, and 17 bases lay between the germline ends. The CDR3 here is CASSEARLGEGHQPQHF. The CDR3 nucleotides are TGTGCCAGCAGTGAAGCGCGGTTGGGCGAAGGGCATCAGCCCCAGCATTTT.

Worth noting for this clone: A much larger clone differs by one base, so this may be a read error. Other DNA sequences in this specimen translate into the identical CDR3. This chain connects TRBV23-1 to TRBJ2-2, with 7 bases lining up with TRBD1. TRBV23-1 is an ORF, and what it does is uncertain. The CDR3 spans 18 residues. The CDR3 nucleotides are TGCGCCAGCAGTCAATCGAGACCGGGACAGTCGAACACCGGGGAGTTGTTTTTT. Translating gives CASSQSRPGQSNTGELFF.

As regards this clone: Sequence at one end of the junction differs from germline and may be a read error. The chain combines TRBV28 with TRBJ2-7; 11 bases are shared with TRBD1. This CDR3 region has 14 residues. Germline values: CDR1 MDHEN, CDR2 SYDVKM. The CDR3 DNA reads as TGTGCCAGCAGTTTGGCCGCGGGACAGGGGGAGCGGTACTTC. Translating gives CASSLAAGQGERYF.

The chain joins TRBV19 to TRBJ1-4; 10 bases agree with TRBD1. The CDR3 length is 16 residues. CDR1 is LNHDA, CDR2 SQIVND, per germline (reference sequence). V lost 5 bases, J lost 7 bases, and 10 bases stayed unmatched. CDR3 in amino acids: CASSVIPGQGIEKLFF. The CDR3 bases are TGTGCCAGTAGTGTAATCCCGGGACAGGGGATTGAAAAACTGTTTTTT.